The rows below give T cell receptor beta chains drawn from one sample of a study of blood T cell repertoires in COVID-19. Libraries were prepared by immunoSEQ multiplex PCR; TCRdb keeps only in-frame clonotypes and omits some of them. The table lists 230,000 or so clones, 80% to 90% of them singletons. Sequenced: PBMCs or T cells enriched from blood (not recorded which). These receptors were taken from a woman aged 50 to 60 who had been exposed to COVID-19. Both conserved end residues are part of each CDR3. D genes are given only for firm matches. Clone size is shown for a subset of rows, as once, few, many or a class of expanded clone.

v_gene: TRBV18
j_gene: TRBJ1-4
d_gene: TRBD1
abundance: NA
CDR3aa: CASSSGQGSTNEKLFF
CDR3nt: TGTGCCAGCTCATCTGGACAGGGATCAACTAATGAAAAACTGTTTTTT

v_gene: TRBV6-2/TRBV6-3
j_gene: TRBJ2-7
d_gene: NA
abundance: NA
CDR3aa: CASSPRGGALEQYF
CDR3nt: TGTGCCAGCAGTCCCCGCGGAGGAGCTCTCGAGCAGTACTTC

v_gene: TRBV28
j_gene: TRBJ1-1
d_gene: NA
abundance: NA
CDR3aa: CASSLPRQTTEAFF
CDR3nt: TGTGCCAGCAGTCTTCCCAGACAGACCACTGAAGCTTTCTTT

v_gene: TRBV7-2
j_gene: TRBJ1-2
d_gene: TRBD1
abundance: NA
CDR3aa: CASTPDRNYGYTF
CDR3nt: TGTGCCAGCACCCCGGACAGGAACTATGGCTACACCTTC

v_gene: TRBV27
j_gene: TRBJ2-2
d_gene: NA
abundance: few
CDR3aa: CASSLVEASLTGELFF
CDR3nt: TGTGCCAGCAGTTTGGTAGAGGCTAGCCTTACCGGGGAGCTGTTTTTT

v_gene: TRBV30
j_gene: TRBJ1-5
d_gene: NA
abundance: NA
CDR3aa: CAWSVRPPGQPQHF
CDR3nt: TGTGCCTGGAGTGTAAGGCCTCCGGGTCAGCCCCAGCATTTT

v_gene: TRBV5-4
j_gene: TRBJ2-5
d_gene: NA
abundance: once
CDR3aa: CASSFGQRETQYF
CDR3nt: TGTGCCAGCAGCTTTGGACAGAGGGAGACCCAGTACTTC

v_gene: TRBV15
j_gene: TRBJ1-2
d_gene: NA
abundance: NA
CDR3aa: CATSREGADYGYTF
CDR3nt: TGTGCCACCAGCAGAGAGGGGGCGGACTATGGCTACACCTTC

v_gene: TRBV5-1
j_gene: TRBJ2-1
d_gene: NA
abundance: once
CDR3aa: CASSLQGDRGGRSYNEQFF
CDR3nt: TGCGCCAGCAGCTTGCAGGGCGATCGTGGGGGCAGATCGTACAATGAGCAGTTCTTC

v_gene: TRBV7-2
j_gene: TRBJ2-7
d_gene: TRBD2
abundance: NA
CDR3aa: CASSLIGTSGSFEQYF
CDR3nt: TGTGCCAGCAGCTTGATTGGGACTAGCGGGTCGTTCGAGCAGTACTTC

v_gene: TRBV15
j_gene: TRBJ2-3
d_gene: NA
abundance: NA
CDR3aa: CATSTERGSADTQYF
CDR3nt: TGTGCCACCAGCACCGAGAGGGGGTCGGCAGATACGCAGTATTTT

v_gene: TRBV10-1
j_gene: TRBJ1-5
d_gene: TRBD1
abundance: NA
CDR3aa: CASSAGQGGINQPQHF
CDR3nt: TGCGCCAGCAGCGCTGGACAGGGGGGTATCAATCAGCCCCAGCATTTT

v_gene: TRBV7-3
j_gene: TRBJ2-2
d_gene: NA
abundance: NA
CDR3aa: CASSASGTGELFF
CDR3nt: TGTGCCAGCAGCGCCTCAGGCACCGGGGAGCTGTTTTTT

v_gene: TRBV11-3
j_gene: TRBJ2-1
d_gene: NA
abundance: NA
CDR3aa: CASSLVGALSSYNEQFF
CDR3nt: TGTGCCAGCAGCTTAGTGGGGGCCCTCAGCTCCTACAATGAGCAGTTCTTC

v_gene: TRBV5-4
j_gene: TRBJ1-4
d_gene: TRBD1
abundance: NA
CDR3aa: CASSLDRGGNEKLFF
CDR3nt: TGTGCCAGCAGCCTTGACAGGGGAGGAAATGAAAAACTGTTTTTT

v_gene: TRBV2
j_gene: TRBJ1-1
d_gene: TRBD1
abundance: NA
CDR3aa: CASTDREETEAFF
CDR3nt: TGTGCCAGCACCGACAGGGAGGAAACTGAAGCTTTCTTT

v_gene: TRBV7-8
j_gene: TRBJ1-5
d_gene: NA
abundance: NA
CDR3aa: CASSSRDSNQPQHF
CDR3nt: TGTGCCAGCAGCTCCCGGGATAGCAATCAGCCCCAGCATTTT

v_gene: TRBV28
j_gene: TRBJ1-6
d_gene: NA
abundance: few
CDR3aa: CASSLGEGGWNSPLHF
CDR3nt: TGTGCCAGCAGTTTAGGTGAGGGAGGCTGGAATTCACCCCTCCACTTT

v_gene: TRBV5-4
j_gene: TRBJ1-2
d_gene: TRBD1
abundance: NA
CDR3aa: CASSLGQGDGYTF
CDR3nt: TGTGCCAGCAGCCTGGGACAGGGCGACGGCTACACCTTC

v_gene: TRBV5-8
j_gene: TRBJ1-5
d_gene: NA
abundance: NA
CDR3aa: CASSLDLGGRDQPQHF
CDR3nt: TGTGCCAGCAGCTTGGACTTGGGGGGGAGGGATCAGCCCCAGCATTTT

v_gene: TRBV7-2
j_gene: TRBJ1-2
d_gene: TRBD1
abundance: NA
CDR3aa: CASSLQGALGGYTF
CDR3nt: TGTGCCAGCAGCCTTCAGGGGGCGCTTGGTGGCTACACCTTC

v_gene: TRBV10-3
j_gene: TRBJ2-1
d_gene: TRBD1
abundance: once
CDR3aa: CAISVYDRTGSGNNEQFF
CDR3nt: TGTGCCATCAGTGTCTACGACCGGACAGGGTCGGGAAACAATGAGCAGTTCTTC

v_gene: TRBV7-8
j_gene: TRBJ2-3
d_gene: NA
abundance: NA
CDR3aa: CASSSDSAGTDTQYF
CDR3nt: TGTGCCAGCAGCTCCGACAGCGCGGGCACAGATACGCAGTATTTT

v_gene: TRBV7-2
j_gene: TRBJ2-7
d_gene: TRBD1
abundance: NA
CDR3aa: CASSLTAVTLTGGTHEQYF
CDR3nt: TGTGCCAGCAGCTTAACTGCTGTGACCTTGACAGGGGGTACCCACGAGCAGTACTTC

v_gene: TRBV5-1
j_gene: TRBJ2-1
d_gene: TRBD1
abundance: NA
CDR3aa: CASSLVGQRLNEQFF
CDR3nt: TGCGCCAGCAGCTTGGTGGGACAGAGACTCAATGAGCAGTTCTTC

v_gene: TRBV15
j_gene: TRBJ1-1
d_gene: TRBD1
abundance: NA
CDR3aa: CATRKTGGTEAFF
CDR3nt: TGTGCCACCAGGAAGACAGGGGGAACTGAAGCTTTCTTT

v_gene: TRBV19
j_gene: TRBJ2-5
d_gene: TRBD2
abundance: NA
CDR3aa: CASSTTGTSAVSAQYF
CDR3nt: TGTGCCAGTAGTACAACCGGGACTAGCGCGGTATCGGCCCAGTACTTC

v_gene: TRBV3-1/TRBV3-2
j_gene: TRBJ1-5
d_gene: NA
abundance: NA
CDR3aa: CASSQGKSPNQPQHF
CDR3nt: TGTGCCAGCAGCCAAGGAAAGAGCCCCAATCAGCCCCAGCATTTT

v_gene: TRBV27
j_gene: TRBJ2-7
d_gene: TRBD1
abundance: NA
CDR3aa: CASSPLTGNIYEQYF
CDR3nt: TGTGCCAGCAGTCCTTTGACAGGGAATATCTACGAGCAGTACTTC

v_gene: TRBV3-1/TRBV3-2
j_gene: TRBJ1-4
d_gene: NA
abundance: NA
CDR3aa: CASSQDPPGRGKLFF
CDR3nt: TGTGCCAGCAGCCAAGACCCTCCGGGGAGGGGAAAACTGTTTTTT